This record looks at one T cell receptor (beta chain) sequence and its context. Indicated time point: pretreatment peripheral blood. Patients' urothelial carcinoma was locally advanced or metastatic. These data come from a study of PD-L1 blockade in urothelial cancer. Study context: Researchers looked at the blood 3 weeks (second dose) and 6 weeks after treatment began.

Only in-frame clones appear in the TCRdb table, and some are missing; sequencing was by immunoSEQ multiplex PCR. Of 45,000 to 70,000 clones in the sample, 65% to 90% were seen once. The origin of this receptor is a man between 65 and 85 years old with urothelial cancer. Source: PBMCs, taken around atezolizumab (anti-PD-L1) treatment.

This CDR3 is CASSQGGLAGAAYNEQFF. CDR3 coding DNA: TGCGCCAGCAGCCAAGGTGGACTAGCGGGAGCGGCCTACAATGAGCAGTTCTTC. The rearrangement joins TRBV4-1 to TRBJ2-1; 13 bases agree with TRBD2. Germline CDR1 reads MGHRA; CDR2 reads YSYEKL. Trimming at V came to 1 base and at J to 2 bases, leaving 5 bases not matched to a gene. CDR3 length equals 18 residues.